These T cell receptor beta chains were read from a single sample in a study of CD8+ T cells in alopecia areata. Profiled with immunoSEQ multiplex PCR; TCRdb holds only in-frame clones, not every one. The sample carries approximately 180,000 clones, over 55% recorded once. The specimen comprised CD4+ T cells sorted from blood, sampled at week 24, from a patient treated with tofacitinib. The receptors were sampled from a human donor with alopecia areata. Both conserved end residues are part of each CDR3. D genes are given only for firm matches. Only some rows state a clone size, as once, few, many or a class for expanded clones.

j_call: TRBJ2-6; clone_size: NA; v_call: TRBV18; d_call: TRBD1; cdr3_nt: TGTGCCAGCTCAAAGACCGGGACAGGGTCCGGTGCTGGGGCCAACGTCCTGACTTTC; cdr3_aa: CASSKTGTGSGAGANVLTF
j_call: TRBJ1-2; clone_size: NA; v_call: TRBV7-2; d_call: TRBD1; cdr3_nt: TGTGCCAGCAGCTCCTACAGGGGTTCTAACTATGGCTACACCTTC; cdr3_aa: CASSSYRGSNYGYTF
j_call: TRBJ2-7; clone_size: NA; v_call: TRBV6-1; d_call: NA; cdr3_nt: TGTGCCAGCAAAGAAGGGGGGGGGCCCTACGAGCAGTACTTC; cdr3_aa: CASKEGGGPYEQYF
j_call: TRBJ1-4; clone_size: NA; v_call: TRBV29-1; d_call: NA; cdr3_nt: TGCAGCGCCTGGGCTGAAAAACTGTTTTTT; cdr3_aa: CSAWAEKLFF
j_call: TRBJ1-2; clone_size: NA; v_call: TRBV27; d_call: NA; cdr3_nt: TGTGCCAGCCGGCCCCTGACGGGGGTGGACTATGGCTACACCTTC; cdr3_aa: CASRPLTGVDYGYTF
j_call: TRBJ2-3; clone_size: NA; v_call: TRBV29-1; d_call: TRBD2; cdr3_nt: TGCAGCGTTGTATGGCTAGCGGGGGGCCCGGGAGATACGCAGTATTTT; cdr3_aa: CSVVWLAGGPGDTQYF
j_call: TRBJ1-6; clone_size: NA; v_call: TRBV2; d_call: NA; cdr3_nt: TGTGCCAGCAGATACACCACTAATTCACCCCTCCACTTT; cdr3_aa: CASRYTTNSPLHF
j_call: TRBJ2-3; clone_size: NA; v_call: TRBV7-2; d_call: NA; cdr3_nt: TGTGCCAGCAGCTTAGCGGGGGCAGATACGCAGTATTTT; cdr3_aa: CASSLAGADTQYF
j_call: TRBJ2-7; clone_size: NA; v_call: TRBV30; d_call: NA; cdr3_nt: TGTGCCTGGAGTGCGCGGGTCTACTACGAGCAGTACTTC; cdr3_aa: CAWSARVYYEQYF
j_call: TRBJ2-2; clone_size: NA; v_call: TRBV23-1; d_call: NA; cdr3_nt: TGCGCCAGCAGTCGCCAGGACACCGGGGAGCTGTTTTTT; cdr3_aa: CASSRQDTGELFF
j_call: TRBJ1-1; clone_size: NA; v_call: TRBV29-1; d_call: NA; cdr3_nt: TGCAGCGTTGAACGAGGGAGGAACACTGAAGCTTTCTTT; cdr3_aa: CSVERGRNTEAFF
j_call: TRBJ2-7; clone_size: NA; v_call: TRBV30; d_call: NA; cdr3_nt: TGTGCCTGGAGTGTAACCCGAGGCATAGCCTACGAGCAGTACTTC; cdr3_aa: CAWSVTRGIAYEQYF
j_call: TRBJ1-3; clone_size: NA; v_call: TRBV29-1; d_call: NA; cdr3_nt: TGCAGCGGCAGGAGGGGAACTGGAAACACCATATATTTT; cdr3_aa: CSGRRGTGNTIYF
j_call: TRBJ2-2; clone_size: NA; v_call: TRBV7-6; d_call: TRBD1; cdr3_nt: TGTGCCAGCAGCTTAGCTGAGGGGGCAGGGGAGCTGTTTTTT; cdr3_aa: CASSLAEGAGELFF
j_call: TRBJ2-7; clone_size: NA; v_call: TRBV7-6; d_call: TRBD2; cdr3_nt: TGTGCCAGCAGCCCGAGGGCGGGGGAAAACGAGCAGTACTTC; cdr3_aa: CASSPRAGENEQYF
j_call: TRBJ2-2; clone_size: many; v_call: TRBV2; d_call: NA; cdr3_nt: TGTGCCAGCAGCTCAGGGGAGGCCGGGGAGCTGTTTTTT; cdr3_aa: CASSSGEAGELFF
j_call: TRBJ2-1; clone_size: NA; v_call: TRBV7-6; d_call: NA; cdr3_nt: TGTGCCAGCAGCTTAGATTTAACAGGAAGCTCCTACAATGAGCAGTTCTTC; cdr3_aa: CASSLDLTGSSYNEQFF
j_call: TRBJ2-7; clone_size: NA; v_call: TRBV25-1; d_call: NA; cdr3_nt: TGTGCCAGCAGTGAATCGGGATTTGAGTACTTC; cdr3_aa: CASSESGFEYF
j_call: TRBJ2-5; clone_size: NA; v_call: TRBV29-1; d_call: NA; cdr3_nt: TGCAGCGTTACGGGACTTGGAGAGACCCAGTACTTC; cdr3_aa: CSVTGLGETQYF
j_call: TRBJ2-5; clone_size: NA; v_call: TRBV29-1; d_call: NA; cdr3_nt: TGCAGCACAAACAGAGGGTACCAAGAGACCCAGTACTTC; cdr3_aa: CSTNRGYQETQYF
j_call: TRBJ1-1; clone_size: NA; v_call: TRBV30; d_call: NA; cdr3_nt: TGTGCCTGGAGTGGCAACAGGGTGAACACTGAAGCTTTCTTT; cdr3_aa: CAWSGNRVNTEAFF
j_call: TRBJ2-3; clone_size: few; v_call: TRBV7-2; d_call: TRBD2; cdr3_nt: TGTGCCAGCAGCCCGGGACTAGCATTTACAGATACGCAGTATTTT; cdr3_aa: CASSPGLAFTDTQYF
j_call: TRBJ2-7; clone_size: NA; v_call: TRBV30; d_call: NA; cdr3_nt: TGTGCCTGGAGTGAGGACTACGAGCAGTACTTC; cdr3_aa: CAWSEDYEQYF
j_call: TRBJ1-1; clone_size: few; v_call: TRBV6-5; d_call: NA; cdr3_nt: TGTGCCAGCAGCTATACAGGGAGCACTGAAGCTTTCTTT; cdr3_aa: CASSYTGSTEAFF
j_call: TRBJ2-7; clone_size: once; v_call: TRBV29-1; d_call: TRBD1; cdr3_nt: TGCAGCGTTTGGACAGGGTTCGACGAGCAGTACTTC; cdr3_aa: CSVWTGFDEQYF
j_call: TRBJ2-5; clone_size: NA; v_call: TRBV6-5; d_call: TRBD1; cdr3_nt: TGTGCCAGCAGCACTACAGGGGGTAGGCCGGAGACCCAGTACTTC; cdr3_aa: CASSTTGGRPETQYF
j_call: TRBJ1-1; clone_size: NA; v_call: TRBV5-1; d_call: NA; cdr3_nt: TGCGCCAGCAGCCCCCTGAAATCGATCAACACTGAAGCTTTCTTT; cdr3_aa: CASSPLKSINTEAFF
j_call: TRBJ1-2; clone_size: NA; v_call: TRBV30; d_call: TRBD1; cdr3_nt: TGTGCCTGGAGCGCGACAGGGGTCGGGGGTGGCTACACCTTC; cdr3_aa: CAWSATGVGGGYTF
j_call: TRBJ1-2; clone_size: NA; v_call: TRBV27; d_call: NA; cdr3_nt: TGTGCCAGCAGTTACCGGGGGACCGAGTATGGCTACACCTTC; cdr3_aa: CASSYRGTEYGYTF
j_call: TRBJ1-2; clone_size: few; v_call: TRBV6-1; d_call: TRBD1; cdr3_nt: TGTGCCAGCAGTGAAGCCTGGACAGGGGCCGCTTATGGCTACACCTTC; cdr3_aa: CASSEAWTGAAYGYTF
j_call: TRBJ2-7; clone_size: NA; v_call: TRBV7-2; d_call: TRBD2; cdr3_nt: TGTGCCAGCAGCTTGGCCGGGACTAGCTACGAGCAGTACTTC; cdr3_aa: CASSLAGTSYEQYF
j_call: TRBJ2-3; clone_size: NA; v_call: TRBV4-3; d_call: TRBD2; cdr3_nt: TGCGCCAGCAGCCAAGCGACCGGAGGACTAGCACCAGATACGCAGTATTTT; cdr3_aa: CASSQATGGLAPDTQYF
j_call: TRBJ2-1; clone_size: NA; v_call: TRBV7-2; d_call: NA; cdr3_nt: TGTGCCAGCAGCGTCGATTTGACCCCCAGGGAGCAGTTCTTC; cdr3_aa: CASSVDLTPREQFF
j_call: TRBJ2-5; clone_size: NA; v_call: TRBV5-1; d_call: NA; cdr3_nt: TGCGCCAGCAGCTTGGACAGGGCAGGGGAGACCCAGTACTTC; cdr3_aa: CASSLDRAGETQYF
j_call: TRBJ2-2; clone_size: few; v_call: TRBV15; d_call: NA; cdr3_nt: TGTGCCACCAGCAAAGAACAGGCCACCGGGGAGCTGTTTTTT; cdr3_aa: CATSKEQATGELFF
j_call: TRBJ1-4; clone_size: NA; v_call: TRBV5-6; d_call: NA; cdr3_nt: TGTGCCAGCAGCCGAGGGACCATTTTGAGTGAAAAACTGTTTTTT; cdr3_aa: CASSRGTILSEKLFF
j_call: TRBJ2-2; clone_size: NA; v_call: TRBV15; d_call: TRBD2; cdr3_nt: TGTGCCACCAGCAGAGGCGGGGGGCGCGCCACCGGGGAGCTGTTTTTT; cdr3_aa: CATSRGGGRATGELFF
j_call: TRBJ1-5; clone_size: few; v_call: TRBV6-1; d_call: NA; cdr3_nt: TGTGCCAGCAGTGTCCCGTTACGGCGGAGCAATCAGCCCCAGCATTTT; cdr3_aa: CASSVPLRRSNQPQHF
j_call: TRBJ2-4; clone_size: NA; v_call: TRBV2; d_call: NA; cdr3_nt: TGTGCCAGCAGTGCCTGGGGGGCCGCCCCCAAAAACATTCAGTACTTC; cdr3_aa: CASSAWGAAPKNIQYF
j_call: TRBJ1-2; clone_size: NA; v_call: TRBV2; d_call: NA; cdr3_nt: TGTGCCAGCAAGGAGACTAACTATGGCTACACCTTC; cdr3_aa: CASKETNYGYTF
j_call: TRBJ2-1; clone_size: NA; v_call: TRBV12-5; d_call: NA; cdr3_nt: TGTGCTAGTGGTCCTGAGGCGGTACATGAGCAGTTCTTC; cdr3_aa: CASGPEAVHEQFF